A selection of T cell receptor beta chains follows, all from one sample in a study of blood T cell repertoires in COVID-19. Assay used: immunoSEQ multiplex PCR; TCRdb lists only in-frame clones, some missing. This sample has roughly 80,000 clones, with approximately 81% found just once. Sequencing input: peripheral blood. Source of these receptors: an elderly man with acute or convalescent COVID-19. Both conserved end residues are part of each CDR3. D genes are given only for firm matches. Clone size, where shown, is once, few, many, or a class for clones that have expanded.

d_call clone_size j_call v_call cdr3_aa cdr3_nt
TRBD2 NA TRBJ2-7 TRBV6-2/TRBV6-3 CASSSPGLAKYEQYF TGTGCCAGCAGTTCTCCGGGACTAGCCAAATACGAGCAGTACTTC
NA NA TRBJ2-6 TRBV7-9 CASSRHGSGANVLTF TGTGCCAGCAGCCGACACGGCTCTGGGGCCAACGTCCTGACTTTC
NA NA TRBJ2-2 TRBV7-3 CASSLSGPTGGELFF TGTGCCAGCAGCCTCTCCGGACCCACAGGCGGGGAGCTGTTTTTT
NA NA TRBJ2-7 TRBV10-3 CAIKQGGYEQYF TGTGCCATAAAGCAGGGCGGCTACGAGCAGTACTTC
NA NA TRBJ1-5 TRBV30 CAWSPGSSQPQHF TGTGCCTGGAGTCCGGGGAGCAGTCAGCCCCAGCATTTT
NA NA TRBJ1-2 TRBV9 CASSVVTEVRSYTF TGTGCCAGCAGCGTAGTCACAGAAGTGAGAAGCTACACCTTC
TRBD2 NA TRBJ2-5 TRBV30 CAWSIAGGKETQYF TGTGCCTGGAGTATCGCGGGAGGGAAAGAGACCCAGTACTTC
NA NA TRBJ2-1 TRBV5-6 CASFWGLSTTYNEQFF TGTGCCAGCTTTTGGGGGCTGTCGACGACCTACAATGAGCAGTTCTTC
TRBD1 many TRBJ1-2 TRBV28 CASSPFSGGRHNYGYTF TGTGCCAGCAGTCCCTTTTCAGGGGGGAGGCATAACTATGGCTACACCTTC
TRBD2 once TRBJ2-7 TRBV7-3 CASSLSGREDEQYF TGTGCCAGCAGCTTGAGCGGGAGAGAGGACGAGCAGTACTTC
NA NA TRBJ1-5 TRBV2 CASSERAGQGGNQPQHF TGTGCCAGCAGTGAAAGAGCAGGGCAGGGTGGGAATCAGCCCCAGCATTTT
NA NA TRBJ1-1 TRBV6-2/TRBV6-3 CASSPRGTVNTEAFF TGTGCCAGCAGTCCAAGGGGGACGGTAAACACTGAAGCTTTCTTT
NA NA TRBJ2-2 TRBV5-1 CASSFAGSGSTGELFF TGCGCCAGCAGCTTTGCCGGGTCCGGGAGCACCGGGGAGCTGTTTTTT
NA NA TRBJ2-1 TRBV5-8 CASPPRGNDEQFF TGTGCCAGCCCTCCTCGCGGGAACGATGAGCAGTTCTTC
TRBD1 NA TRBJ1-2 TRBV18 CASSPTGDDYNGYTF TGTGCCAGCTCACCGACAGGGGATGATTACAATGGCTACACCTTC
NA NA TRBJ2-5 TRBV28 CASGLSLSQRAQETQYF TGTGCCAGCGGCCTCAGTTTGTCCCAGCGGGCTCAAGAGACCCAGTACTTC
NA NA TRBJ2-7 TRBV6-5 CASNHRGGYEQYF TGTGCCAGCAATCACAGAGGGGGTTACGAGCAGTACTTC
NA NA TRBJ1-1 TRBV7-9 CASSPRGPTEAFF TGTGCCAGCAGCCCCAGGGGCCCCACTGAAGCTTTCTTT
TRBD2 NA TRBJ2-7 TRBV7-8 CASSLAGLAGVSQYF TGTGCCAGCAGCTTAGCGGGACTAGCGGGAGTTTCGCAGTACTTC
NA NA TRBJ1-1 TRBV5-1 CASSLEGQDTEAFF TGCGCCAGCAGCTTGGAGGGGCAAGACACTGAAGCTTTCTTT
TRBD2 NA TRBJ2-1 TRBV5-4 CASSLKREGSNEQFF TGTGCCAGCAGCTTGAAACGGGAGGGCAGCAATGAGCAGTTCTTC
TRBD2 few TRBJ2-2 TRBV2 CASSDKLAGTGELFF TGTGCCAGCAGTGACAAACTAGCGGGCACCGGGGAGCTGTTTTTT
NA NA TRBJ2-7 TRBV6-2/TRBV6-3 CASSYQGRPYEQYF TGTGCCAGCAGTTACCAGGGCCGCCCCTACGAGCAGTACTTC
NA NA TRBJ2-7 TRBV30 CAWSNRDSGSYEQYF TGTGCCTGGAGTAACAGGGATTCGGGCTCCTACGAGCAGTACTTC
TRBD2 NA TRBJ2-1 TRBV29-1 CSVPTSGRAPYNEQFF TGCAGCGTTCCGACTAGCGGGAGGGCGCCCTACAATGAGCAGTTCTTC
NA NA TRBJ2-5 TRBV18 CASSLNLPNLQETQYF TGTGCCAGCTCACTAAATCTACCGAATCTCCAAGAGACCCAGTACTTC
NA NA TRBJ2-1 TRBV5-1 CASSLIPGNSYNEQFF TGCGCCAGCAGCTTGATTCCCGGGAATTCCTACAATGAGCAGTTCTTC
NA NA TRBJ1-5 TRBV6-2/TRBV6-3 CASSYSGGDNQPQHF TGTGCCAGCAGTTACTCTGGGGGCGACAATCAGCCCCAGCATTTT
TRBD1 few TRBJ2-1 TRBV27 CASSLVGTGTEGEQFF TGTGCCAGCAGTTTAGTTGGGACAGGGACGGAGGGTGAGCAGTTCTTC
NA NA TRBJ2-5 TRBV27 CASRLLGGQREETQYF TGTGCCAGCAGATTGCTAGGGGGTCAGAGAGAAGAGACCCAGTACTTC
TRBD1 once TRBJ1-5 TRBV6-6 CASSPGTGVDNQPQHF TGTGCCAGCAGTCCCGGGACAGGGGTAGACAATCAGCCCCAGCATTTT
NA many TRBJ2-7 TRBV6-2/TRBV6-3 CASSYWQNYEQYF TGTGCCAGCAGTTATTGGCAGAACTACGAGCAGTACTTC
TRBD2 NA TRBJ2-3 TRBV27 CASSLGAGLTDTQYF TGTGCCAGCAGTTTAGGAGCGGGACTCACAGATACGCAGTATTTT
NA NA TRBJ1-1 TRBV11-1 CASTRAGSNTEAFF TGTGCCAGCACCAGGGCAGGGTCGAACACTGAAGCTTTCTTT
NA NA TRBJ2-1 TRBV5-4 CASSLGGAGSYNEQFF TGTGCCAGCAGCTTGGGAGGGGCGGGATCCTACAATGAGCAGTTCTTC
TRBD1 NA TRBJ1-2 TRBV30 CAWALDGQGYGYTF TGTGCCTGGGCGTTGGACGGACAGGGCTATGGCTACACCTTC
TRBD2 NA TRBJ2-3 TRBV27 CASSITNPRTSGRTDTQYF TGTGCCAGCAGTATAACTAATCCCAGGACTAGCGGACGCACAGATACGCAGTATTTT
NA NA TRBJ2-1 TRBV30 CARRTAGAYNEQFF TGTGCCCGGAGGACAGCAGGGGCCTACAATGAGCAGTTCTTC
NA NA TRBJ1-1 TRBV4-3 CASSPSPQGTKRHTEAFF TGCGCCAGCAGCCCGTCCCCTCAGGGGACTAAGAGACACACTGAAGCTTTCTTT
NA once TRBJ2-5 TRBV25-1 CASSEFRGHGETQYF TGTGCCAGCAGTGAATTCAGGGGCCACGGGGAGACCCAGTACTTC
TRBD1 NA TRBJ2-7 TRBV6-5 CASSYLRDRGEQYF TGTGCCAGCAGTTACCTCCGGGACAGGGGGGAGCAGTACTTC
NA NA TRBJ2-1 TRBV7-2 CASRRAGDYNEQFF TGTGCCAGCCGCAGGGCAGGGGACTACAATGAGCAGTTCTTC
NA NA TRBJ1-5 TRBV4-1 CASSQDHRRFNQPQHF TGCGCCAGCAGCCAAGATCACCGCAGATTCAATCAGCCCCAGCATTTT
TRBD1 NA TRBJ1-2 TRBV3-1/TRBV3-2 CASSPYLNRGGNYGYTF TGTGCCAGCAGTCCATATCTTAACAGGGGAGGTAACTATGGCTACACCTTC
NA NA TRBJ2-3 TRBV14 CASSKDSYYTQYF TGTGCCAGCAGCAAGGACTCATACTATACGCAGTATTTT
TRBD1 NA TRBJ2-1 TRBV7-2 CASSADRGLYNEQFF TGTGCCAGCAGCGCAGACAGGGGGCTCTACAATGAGCAGTTCTTC
NA NA TRBJ2-3 TRBV10-3 CAISLLGLPSTDTQYF TGTGCCATCAGCTTGTTGGGCCTGCCTAGCACAGATACGCAGTATTTT
TRBD1 NA TRBJ1-1 TRBV7-3 CASRQGLDTEAFF TGTGCCAGCAGACAGGGGTTGGACACTGAAGCTTTCTTT
TRBD2 NA TRBJ2-3 TRBV7-8 CASSLESGVSTDTQYF TGTGCCAGCAGCTTAGAAAGCGGGGTCAGCACAGATACGCAGTATTTT
TRBD2 few TRBJ2-2 TRBV18 CASSPTTSDTGELFF TGTGCCAGCTCACCAACGACTAGCGACACCGGGGAGCTGTTTTTT
NA NA TRBJ1-5 TRBV5-6 CASSFGSVDQPQHF TGTGCCAGCAGCTTCGGGTCAGTGGATCAGCCCCAGCATTTT
TRBD1 NA TRBJ1-1 TRBV28 CASSLGQGVAVAFF TGTGCCAGCAGCTTGGGACAGGGGGTAGCGGTAGCTTTCTTT
TRBD1 NA TRBJ1-1 TRBV18 CASSPTGKIAFF TGTGCCAGCTCACCGACAGGGAAAATCGCTTTCTTT
TRBD1 once TRBJ1-2 TRBV6-5 CASSYSDRGVIYGYTF TGTGCCAGCAGTTATTCGGACAGGGGGGTTATCTATGGCTACACCTTC
NA NA TRBJ1-2 TRBV27 CASSSDTESGGYTF TGTGCCAGCAGTTCGGACACGGAATCAGGAGGCTACACCTTC